This is a list of T cell receptor beta chains from one sample in a study of control samples from healthy donors and cancer patients. Assay used: immunoSEQ multiplex PCR; TCRdb lists only in-frame clones, some missing. Of 95,000 to 110,000 clones in the sample, 85% to 90% are singletons; the top ten hold approximately 19%. Sequencing was done on a sample of PBMCs. Source of these receptors: a man aged 55 to 69 with lung cancer. Each CDR3 is given with its conserved first and last residue. D genes are given only for firm matches.

J gene: TRBJ1-5; V gene: TRBV3-1/TRBV3-2; D gene: NA; CDR3 length: 15; CDR3 protein: CASSSSRAVVQPQHF; CDR3 DNA: TGTGCCAGCAGCTCCTCACGTGCAGTGGTCCAGCCCCAGCATTTT
J gene: TRBJ1-5; V gene: TRBV7-9; D gene: NA; CDR3 length: 14; CDR3 protein: CASSLDRGDQPQHF; CDR3 DNA: TGTGCCAGCAGCTTGGACAGAGGCGATCAGCCCCAGCATTTT
J gene: TRBJ2-2; V gene: TRBV3-1/TRBV3-2; D gene: NA; CDR3 length: 13; CDR3 protein: CASSRSNTGELFF; CDR3 DNA: TGTGCCAGCAGCCGATCGAACACCGGGGAGCTGTTTTTT
J gene: TRBJ2-3; V gene: TRBV6-4; D gene: NA; CDR3 length: 14; CDR3 protein: CASSSSGLTDTQYF; CDR3 DNA: TGTGCCAGCAGTTCCTCAGGACTCACAGATACGCAGTATTTT
J gene: TRBJ1-1; V gene: TRBV9; D gene: NA; CDR3 length: 13; CDR3 protein: CASSPRLGSEAFF; CDR3 DNA: TGTGCCAGCAGCCCCCGCTTAGGGTCTGAAGCTTTCTTT
J gene: TRBJ2-1; V gene: TRBV4-2; D gene: TRBD1; CDR3 length: 16; CDR3 protein: CASSHHGQGAYNEQFF; CDR3 DNA: TGTGCCAGCAGCCACCACGGACAGGGAGCCTACAATGAGCAGTTCTTC
J gene: TRBJ1-1; V gene: TRBV5-1; D gene: NA; CDR3 length: 14; CDR3 protein: CASSLYKTNTEAFF; CDR3 DNA: TGCGCCAGCAGCTTGTACAAAACGAACACTGAAGCTTTCTTT
J gene: TRBJ1-1; V gene: TRBV11-3; D gene: TRBD1; CDR3 length: 16; CDR3 protein: CASSQGTGARVSEAFF; CDR3 DNA: TGTGCCAGCAGCCAGGGGACAGGGGCTCGGGTCTCTGAAGCTTTCTTT
J gene: TRBJ2-7; V gene: TRBV5-4; D gene: NA; CDR3 length: 16; CDR3 protein: CASSLSGLSFPYEQYF; CDR3 DNA: TGTGCCAGCAGCTTAAGCGGCCTCAGTTTTCCCTACGAGCAGTACTTC
J gene: TRBJ2-2; V gene: TRBV5-8; D gene: TRBD2; CDR3 length: 16; CDR3 protein: CASSSGTLAGTGELFF; CDR3 DNA: TGTGCCAGCAGCTCGGGGACGCTAGCGGGGACCGGGGAGCTGTTTTTT